This TCR beta chain came from a study of T cells in Graves' hyperthyroidism and ophthalmopathy. Amplification targeted TCR beta CDR3 regions from RNA transcripts. During a first-round RT-PCR of the TCR CDR3, the HTBI primer set was used. TCRdb independently ran MiXCR on the multiplex PCR reads; one entry per CDR3 protein. The sample holds around 560,000 distinct CDR3 sequences, about a sixth seen once. The CDR3 covers 16 residues. V shed 2 bases and J 6 bases; nucleotides not matched to a gene: 8. Germline V gives CDR1 MNHNY, CDR2 SVGAGI (reference sequence). The chain carries TRBV6-6 and TRBJ2-2; 8 positions agree with TRBD1. Material: blood. The receptor's source is a woman between 18 and 30 years old with Graves' hyperthyroidism. As DNA, the CDR3 is TGTGCCAGCAGTTACGATTTGCGGACAGGGTCCGGGGAGCTGTTTTTT. It encodes CASSYDLRTGSGELFF.